This T cell receptor beta chain was documented in a study of CD8+ T cells in alopecia areata. Overall study results and limits: Normal scalp had lower clonality than lesional scalp, with alopecia totalis/universalis lesions showing this most strongly. Among patients, TCR sharing was less clear than in mice, a difference possibly due in part to HLA diversity in the patient population.

From alopecia areata patients, lesional scalp punch biopsies and peripheral blood were collected. PBMC-derived CD4+ and CD8+ T cells were sorted. Trimming took off 0 bases at V and 1 base at J, with 13 bases between the two ends. From germline, CDR1 is SGHDN and CDR2 FVKESK. The CDR3 runs 16 residues. Extracted RNA was reverse transcribed, and the resulting cDNA served as sequencing template. Profiling relied on immunoSEQ multiplex PCR, and the TCRdb table lists in-frame clones only, not all of them. The table lists under 150,000 clones, about 51% of them singletons. A few counts support this clone. Its antigen is not identified.

Sample: NKG2D-low CD8+ T cells sorted from blood. This chain joins TRBV14 and TRBJ2-7; TRBD2 might be the D (6 bases). The receptor was isolated from a human donor with alopecia areata. The DNA of the CDR3 is TGTGCCAGCAGCCAAGATCGGGCGGGGTTTTCCTACGAGCAGTACTTC. This translates into CASSQDRAGFSYEQYF.